The entry below describes one TCR beta chain. Antigen specificity is unknown. Libraries were prepared by immunoSEQ multiplex PCR; TCRdb keeps only in-frame clonotypes and omits some of them. The sample yields about 140,000 clones, approximately 87% seen once. Time point specified: baseline pretreatment blood. This sample's treatment: 15 Gy SBRT to primary tumor, nephrectomy 4 weeks later. Radiation-treated patients gave blood at baseline, week 2 and week 4. The data are from a study of radiation and T cells in renal cell carcinoma. Study-level findings and limits: From baseline, blood top tumor clonotypes peaked at 2 weeks post-radiation.

This material consisted of blood, taken from a patient whose treatment included radiotherapy and nephrectomy. The source is a woman between 45 and 60 years old with renal cell carcinoma.

CDR3 sequence: CAGSTLSGANVLTF. The CDR3 DNA follows: TGTGCCGGAAGCACCCTTTCTGGGGCCAACGTCCTGACTTTC. V gene TRBV2 combines with J gene TRBJ2-6; D call uncertain. This CDR3 region has 14 residues. Germline V gene sequence: CDR1 SNHLY, CDR2 FYNNEI. Trimming removed 11 bases at V and 1 base at J, with 12 bases between.